Listed below are T cell receptor beta chains from one sample, sequenced in a study of OX40 agonist ivuxolimab in advanced cancers. The data were produced by immunoSEQ multiplex PCR, yet TCRdb's version contains in-frame clones alone and is incomplete. The sample lists 35,000 to 50,000 clones, around nine tenths seen once, with around 1.1% in the top ten. This sample comprised CD4+ or CD8+ T cells sorted from blood, obtained in a trial of the OX40 agonist ivuxolimab. Receptors were obtained from an adult with an advanced solid tumor such as melanoma, head and neck, liver or kidney cancer. The CDR3 runs from the conserved cysteine through the conserved F or W. A D gene is named only where the DNA matches it firmly. The listing skips clone size in some rows; elsewhere it reads once, few, many or a size class.

V: TRBV30; D: -; size: -; J: TRBJ2-1; CDR3: CAWMRAGPKPAYNEQFF; DNA: TGTGCCTGGATGAGGGCAGGACCAAAACCCGCCTACAATGAGCAGTTCTTC
V: TRBV27; D: -; size: once; J: TRBJ1-2; CDR3: CASSLRQANYGYTF; DNA: TGTGCCAGCAGTTTAAGGCAAGCTAACTATGGCTACACCTTC
V: TRBV11-2; D: -; size: -; J: TRBJ2-1; CDR3: CASSLFGWEPGEQFF; DNA: TGTGCCAGCAGCTTGTTTGGTTGGGAGCCTGGTGAGCAGTTCTTC
V: TRBV28; D: -; size: few; J: TRBJ2-5; CDR3: CASRSQGRGLETQYF; DNA: TGTGCCAGCAGAAGCCAGGGGCGAGGGTTAGAGACCCAGTACTTC
V: TRBV7-3; D: TRBD2; size: -; J: TRBJ2-6; CDR3: CASSQGGTSAAGANVLTF; DNA: TGTGCCAGCAGCCAAGGCGGGACTAGCGCAGCTGGGGCCAACGTCCTGACTTTC
V: TRBV2; D: TRBD1; size: once; J: TRBJ2-3; CDR3: CASRGQGVTDTQYF; DNA: TGTGCCAGCAGGGGACAGGGGGTCACAGATACGCAGTATTTT
V: TRBV4-3; D: -; size: -; J: TRBJ2-5; CDR3: CASSPGFRETQYF; DNA: TGCGCCAGCAGCCCCGGGTTCCGGGAGACCCAGTACTTC
V: TRBV29-1; D: -; size: -; J: TRBJ2-3; CDR3: CSVGERHRGTDTQYF; DNA: TGCAGCGTTGGGGAGAGGCACCGCGGCACAGATACGCAGTATTTT
V: TRBV7-2; D: -; size: -; J: TRBJ2-5; CDR3: CASSLQGETQYF; DNA: TGTGCCAGCAGCCTCCAGGGAGAGACCCAGTACTTC
V: TRBV30; D: TRBD1; size: -; J: TRBJ1-5; CDR3: CALQGAGNQPQHF; DNA: TGTGCCTTGCAGGGGGCAGGCAATCAGCCCCAGCATTTT
V: TRBV5-8; D: TRBD1; size: -; J: TRBJ2-7; CDR3: CASSFWTGTYEQYF; DNA: TGTGCCAGCAGCTTCTGGACAGGAACCTACGAGCAGTACTTC
V: TRBV4-3; D: TRBD1; size: -; J: TRBJ1-2; CDR3: CASSQGQGRDYGYTF; DNA: TGCGCCAGCAGCCAAGGACAGGGGCGGGACTATGGCTACACCTTC
V: TRBV6-1; D: -; size: medium-sized; J: TRBJ2-7; CDR3: CASSQGPYEQYF; DNA: TGTGCCAGCAGCCAGGGACCCTACGAGCAGTACTTC
V: TRBV23-1; D: -; size: -; J: TRBJ2-1; CDR3: CASSPIQDRERDEQFF; DNA: TGCGCCAGCAGTCCAATACAGGATAGGGAGAGGGATGAGCAGTTCTTC
V: TRBV5-1; D: -; size: once; J: TRBJ1-2; CDR3: CAGSQDTGTNYGYTF; DNA: TGCGCCGGCAGCCAAGATACAGGGACTAACTATGGCTACACCTTC
V: TRBV7-9; D: -; size: -; J: TRBJ2-5; CDR3: CASSFWETQYF; DNA: TGTGCCAGCAGCTTCTGGGAGACCCAGTACTTC
V: TRBV5-1; D: -; size: -; J: TRBJ1-4; CDR3: CASSLFAGGNEKLFF; DNA: TGCGCCAGCAGCTTGTTTGCCGGGGGCAATGAAAAACTGTTTTTT
V: TRBV7-2; D: -; size: few; J: TRBJ1-5; CDR3: CASSLARSQPQHF; DNA: TGTGCCAGCAGCTTAGCTCGGAGTCAGCCCCAGCATTTT
V: TRBV30; D: -; size: -; J: TRBJ2-5; CDR3: CAWRQGPQETQYF; DNA: TGTGCCTGGAGGCAGGGCCCGCAAGAGACCCAGTACTTC
V: TRBV7-9; D: -; size: -; J: TRBJ2-7; CDR3: CASSLVGAIYEQYF; DNA: TGTGCCAGCAGCTTAGTCGGGGCAATCTACGAGCAGTACTTC
V: TRBV5-1; D: -; size: -; J: TRBJ1-3; CDR3: CASSQSPASDTIYF; DNA: TGCGCCAGCAGTCAATCTCCGGCCAGCGACACCATATATTTT
V: TRBV28; D: TRBD2; size: -; J: TRBJ2-4; CDR3: CASSRMGGLDIQYF; DNA: TGTGCCAGCAGCCGGATGGGGGGGTTGGACATTCAGTACTTC
V: TRBV6-5; D: TRBD2; size: -; J: TRBJ2-3; CDR3: CASSYRAGVGLDTQYF; DNA: TGTGCCAGCAGTTACCGAGCGGGAGTCGGATTAGATACGCAGTATTTT
V: TRBV11-3; D: TRBD2; size: -; J: TRBJ2-1; CDR3: CASSFGLVNEQFF; DNA: TGTGCCAGCAGCTTCGGACTAGTGAACGAGCAGTTCTTC
V: TRBV27; D: -; size: few; J: TRBJ1-2; CDR3: CASSRRADNYGYTF; DNA: TGTGCCAGCAGCCGCCGGGCGGATAACTATGGCTACACCTTC
V: TRBV6-5; D: TRBD2; size: -; J: TRBJ2-1; CDR3: CASSSRAGTINEQFF; DNA: TGTGCCAGCAGTTCCCGAGCGGGAACCATCAATGAGCAGTTCTTC